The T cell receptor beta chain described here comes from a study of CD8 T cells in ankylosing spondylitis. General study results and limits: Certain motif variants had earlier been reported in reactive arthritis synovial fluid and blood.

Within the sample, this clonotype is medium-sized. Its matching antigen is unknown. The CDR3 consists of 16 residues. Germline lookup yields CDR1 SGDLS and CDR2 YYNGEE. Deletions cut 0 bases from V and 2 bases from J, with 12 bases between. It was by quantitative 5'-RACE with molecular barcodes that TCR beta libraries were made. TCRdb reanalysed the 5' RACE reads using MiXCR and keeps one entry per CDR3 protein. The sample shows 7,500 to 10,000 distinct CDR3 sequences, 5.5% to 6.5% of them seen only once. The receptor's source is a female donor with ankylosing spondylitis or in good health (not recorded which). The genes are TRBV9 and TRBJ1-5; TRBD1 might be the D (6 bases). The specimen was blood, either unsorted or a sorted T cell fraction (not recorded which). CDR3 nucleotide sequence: TGTGCCAGCAGCGTAGGGGGGGGGGCTGGCAATCAGCCCCAGCATTTT. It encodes CASSVGGGAGNQPQHF. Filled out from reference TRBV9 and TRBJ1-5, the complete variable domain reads DSGVTQTPKHLITATGQRVTLRCSPRSGDLSVYWYQQSLDQGLQFLIQYYNGEERAKGNILERFSAQQFPDLHSELNLSSLELGDSALYFCASSVGGGAGNQPQHFGDGTRLSIL.